A single sample is the source of the 24 T cell receptor beta chains below, sequenced in a study of T cell repertoires in ileal Crohn's disease. The method was immunoSEQ multiplex PCR; TCRdb's version includes in-frame clones alone and lacks a portion of them. The data hold approximately 15,000 clones, with roughly 70% observed a single time. The specimen sequenced was ileal tissue. Every receptor here comes from an adult with Crohn's disease.

To note about this clone: The junction differs from germline at one of its ends, possibly a read error. The V call is TRBV7-7, the J call TRBJ2-2; D remains ambiguous. CDR3 length: 13 amino acids. In germline, CDR1 is SSHAT, CDR2 FNYEAQ (reference sequence). The CDR3 loop is CASSSSNTGELFF. DNA for the CDR3: TGTGCTAGCAGCTCTAGTAATACCGGGGAGCTGTTTTTT.

The chain employs TRBV5-1 and TRBJ2-2, with 7 nucleotides matching TRBD2. V lost 7 bases and J lost 6; bases outside the gene matches: 12. CDR1 and CDR2 from the germline V gene are SGHRS and YFSETQ. The CDR3 spans 15 residues. The CDR3 reads CASAPTAGLSGELFF. Here the CDR3 DNA reads TGCGCCAGCGCCCCAACAGCGGGGCTGTCCGGGGAGCTGTTTTTT.

This chain connects TRBV30 to TRBJ1-6, with TRBD1 as a possible D gene (5 bases). The V end lost 4 bases, the J end lost 8 bases, and 18 bases lay between the germline ends. Germline V gene sequence: CDR1 GTSNPN, CDR2 SVGIG (reference sequence). The CDR3 length is 15 residues. This chain's CDR3 is CAWMLTGRDYSPLHF. The CDR3 DNA is TGTGCCTGGATGCTCACGGGACGGGACTATTCACCCCTCCACTTT.

The chain couples TRBV6-1 to TRBJ2-7; 8 nucleotides align to TRBD1. The CDR3 consists of 13 residues. The germline CDR1 and CDR2 sequences are MNHNS and SASEGT. V was pared by 6 bases and J by 2 bases, with 3 bases of the junction left unmatched. CDR3 residues: CASRPGQAYEQYF. As DNA, the CDR3 is TGTGCCAGCAGACCGGGACAGGCCTACGAGCAGTACTTC.

This rearrangement joins TRBV9 to TRBJ2-3; 11 bases map to TRBD2. Germline trimming cut 4 bases from V and 1 base from J; bases unmatched to any gene: 2. This CDR3 has 15 residues. From germline, CDR1 is SGDLS and CDR2 YYNGEE. The CDR3 is CASSPGLAGTDTQYF. In DNA form, the CDR3 reads TGTGCCAGCAGCCCGGGACTAGCGGGCACAGATACGCAGTATTTT.

This chain links TRBV7-3 with TRBJ2-3; 7 bases fit TRBD2. The V segment lost 4 bases and the J segment 0 bases; nucleotides outside the gene matches: 7. CDR1 is SGHTA, CDR2 FQGTGA, per germline. This CDR3 region has 16 residues. The CDR3 nucleotides are TGTGCCAGCAGCTCCGGGGAGGGACGGAGCACAGATACGCAGTATTTT. Protein: CASSSGEGRSTDTQYF.

J is TRBJ2-2 and V is TRBV6-5; D may be TRBD1 (6 bases). The V and J ends lost 5 bases and 4 bases respectively, with 8 bases between them. CDR3 length: 13 amino acids. Per the germline V gene, CDR1 is MNHEY and CDR2 is SVGAGI. CDR3 in amino acids: CASSDRFTGELFF. The DNA for the CDR3 is TGTGCCAGCAGTGACAGGTTCACCGGGGAGCTGTTTTTT.

The chain employs TRBV2 and TRBJ2-6, with 7 bases fitting TRBD2. The CDR3 contains 16 residues. In germline, CDR1 is SNHLY, CDR2 FYNNEI. Unmatched junction bases numbered 8, after V lost 9 bases and J lost 0 bases. The CDR3 is CARSPGGASGANVLTF. In DNA, the CDR3 is TGTGCCAGGTCCCCGGGAGGAGCCTCTGGGGCCAACGTCCTGACTTTC. The full variable domain, its missing parts supplied by reference TRBV2 and TRBJ2-6, is EPEVTQTPSHQVTQMGQEVILRCVPISNHLYFYWYRQILGQKVEFLVSFYNNEISEKSEIFDDQFSVERPDGSNFTLKIRSTKLEDSAMYFCARSPGGASGANVLTFGAGSRLTVL.

The chain joins TRBV5-1 to TRBJ2-5, with TRBD1 matching over 9 bases. The CDR3 spans 14 residues. V lost 5 bases to trimming and J lost 2 bases; unmatched junction nucleotides: 4. In germline, CDR1 is SGHRS, CDR2 YFSETQ. Here the CDR3 DNA reads TGCGCCAGCAGGGCGGGACAGGGTCAAGAGACCCAGTACTTC. It yields the protein CASRAGQGQETQYF.

This clone was seen only once. This chain links TRBV2 with TRBJ2-7; D perhaps matches TRBD1 (6 bases). Trimming left V 2 bases short and J 9 bases short, with 14 bases between. From germline, CDR1 is SNHLY and CDR2 FYNNEI. The CDR3 has 13 amino acids. CDR3 in DNA: TGTGCCAGCAGTGAACTCCAACAGGGACCGCAGTACTTC. It specifies CASSELQQGPQYF.

CDR3 loop: CASRLQGEYTQYF. The CDR3 DNA sequence: TGTGCCAGCAGACTACAAGGCGAGTATACGCAGTATTTT. This sequence joins TRBV27 and TRBJ2-3; no definite D call. CDR1 MNHEY and CDR2 SMNVEV come from the germline V gene (reference sequence). Trimming removed 6 bases at V and 7 bases at J, with 14 bases between. CDR3 length: 13 amino acids.

This clone is classed as medium-sized. V is TRBV19 and J is TRBJ2-7, with 9 bases matching TRBD1. CDR3 size: 16 residues. The J segment lost 4 bases and the V segment lost 3 bases, leaving 10 bases of the junction unmatched. Per the germline V gene, CDR1 is LNHDA and CDR2 is SQIVND (reference sequence). CDR3 nucleotides: TGTGCCAGTAGTATCAATTTTGGGACAGGGAGATACGAGCAGTACTTC. This sequence encodes CASSINFGTGRYEQYF.

This rearrangement joins TRBV6-1 to TRBJ1-1; D is uncertain. This CDR3 comprises 13 residues. Germline loops: CDR1 MNHNS, CDR2 SASEGT. V lost 1 base, J lost 1 base, and 4 bases lay in between. CDR3 bases: TGTGCCAGCAGTGAAGGCAGGAACACTGAAGCTTTCTTT. Amino acids: CASSEGRNTEAFF.

The genes are TRBV6-5 and TRBJ2-7, with 7 nucleotides matching TRBD2. V lost 0 bases to trimming and J lost 1 base; unmatched junction nucleotides: 6. CDR1 is MNHEY, CDR2 SVGAGI, per germline. The CDR3 has 16 amino acids. In nucleotides, the CDR3 is TGTGCCAGCAGTTACTCTAGTCTAGCGGATTCCTACGAGCAGTACTTC. It yields the protein CASSYSSLADSYEQYF.

This chain connects TRBV5-8 to TRBJ1-1, with 11 positions matching TRBD1. This CDR3 has 16 residues. Germline CDR1 reads SGHTS; CDR2 reads YDEGEE. The trim removed 3 bases at V and 4 bases at J, leaving 8 bases unmatched. Written as DNA, the CDR3 is TGTGCCAGCAGCTGGCCGGGACAGGGGGGACCCACTGAAGCTTTCTTT. Encoded protein: CASSWPGQGGPTEAFF.

This clone showed up just once. The J gene is TRBJ2-6, the V gene TRBV7-6, with TRBD1 matching over 11 bases. From germline, CDR1 is SGHVS and CDR2 FNYEAQ. This CDR3 is 17 amino acids long. J lost 2 bases, V lost 3 bases, and 3 bases had no gene match. The CDR3: CASSFTGQGAGANVLTF. CDR3 in DNA: TGTGCCAGCAGCTTTACGGGACAGGGGGCTGGGGCCAACGTCCTGACTTTC. Full variable domain (remainder filled in from reference TRBV7-6 and TRBJ2-6): GAGVSQSPRYKVTKRGQDVALRCDPISGHVSLYWYRQALGQGPEFLTYFNYEAQQDKSGLPNDRFSAERPEGSISTLTIQRTEQRDSAMYRCASSFTGQGAGANVLTFGAGSRLTVL.

CDR3: CASSIQGSGANVLTF. For the CDR3, the DNA is TGCGCCAGCAGCATACAGGGGTCTGGGGCCAACGTCCTGACTTTC. This sequence joins TRBV4-1 and TRBJ2-6; 7 bases align to TRBD1. Per the germline V gene, CDR1 is MGHRA and CDR2 is YSYEKL. Germline trimming cut 5 bases from V and 1 base from J; bases unmatched to any gene: 2. The CDR3 loop spans 15 amino acids.

The genes are TRBV28 and TRBJ2-5; weak D call: TRBD2 (5 bases). V was pared by 4 bases and J by 5 bases, with 11 bases between. Germline V CDR1 and CDR2: MDHEN, SYDVKM. This CDR3 spans 13 amino acids. The DNA for the CDR3 is TGTGCCAGCAGTTCTGCTAGCTTGGAGACCCAGTACTTC. This sequence encodes CASSSASLETQYF.

The V and J genes are TRBV5-1 and TRBJ2-6; D is perhaps TRBD2 (7 bases). The V end was cut by 3 bases, the J end by 3 bases, with 10 bases between. The CDR3 loop spans 15 amino acids. Germline V gives CDR1 SGHRS, CDR2 YFSETQ. The CDR3 is CASSSGGSGANVLTF. CDR3 DNA: TGCGCCAGCAGCTCGGGGGGCAGTGGGGCCAACGTCCTGACTTTC.

The chain combines TRBV30 with TRBJ2-6; possible D gene TRBD1, 5 bases. V was cut by 8 bases and J by 2 bases, with 10 bases left in between. CDR1 is GTSNPN and CDR2 is SVGIG in the germline V gene (reference sequence). This CDR3 contains 13 residues. The CDR3 bases are TGTGCCAGCAGGGTAGCTGGGGCCAACGTCCTGACTTTC. It specifies CASRVAGANVLTF.

This chain joins TRBV11-3 and TRBJ1-1, with D hard to call. The germline CDR1 and CDR2 sequences are SGHNT and YENEEA. The CDR3 extends over 14 amino acids. V was cut by 3 bases and J by 2 bases, with 10 bases left in between. CDR3 nucleotides: TGTGCCAGCAGCTTTAGGCAGGTAAACACTGAAGCTTTCTTT. Its protein is CASSFRQVNTEAFF. Combining the CDR3 with reference TRBV11-3 and TRBJ1-1 gives the whole variable domain EAGVVQSPRYKIIEKKQPVAFWCNPISGHNTLYWYLQNLGQGPELLIRYENEEAVDDSQLPKDRFSAERLKGVDSTLKIQPAELGDSAVYLCASSFRQVNTEAFFGQGTRLTVV.

V is TRBV9 and J is TRBJ2-7; 7 positions match TRBD2. V was clipped by 3 bases and J by 2 bases; unmatched bases: 5. CDR1 and CDR2 (germline): SGDLS, YYNGEE. The CDR3 is made up of 14 amino acids. The CDR3 spells CASSAGLEPYEQYF. CDR3 nucleotides: TGTGCCAGCAGCGCCGGACTAGAACCCTACGAGCAGTACTTC. Together with reference TRBV9 and TRBJ2-7, the CDR3 gives the full variable domain: DSGVTQTPKHLITATGQRVTLRCSPRSGDLSVYWYQQSLDQGLQFLIQYYNGEERAKGNILERFSAQQFPDLHSELNLSSLELGDSALYFCASSAGLEPYEQYFGPGTRLTVT.

The chain combines TRBV5-1 with TRBJ2-3; possibly TRBD2 for D (6 bases). Per the germline V gene, CDR1 is SGHRS and CDR2 is YFSETQ. The V gene lost 0 bases and the J gene lost 5 bases, with 10 bases spanning the gap. This CDR3 contains 14 residues. The CDR3 region has the DNA TGCGCCAGCAGCTTGGCGGGAGTGGAAGATACGCAGTATTTT. Its translation is CASSLAGVEDTQYF.

This chain links TRBV6-9 with TRBJ2-7; TRBD1 aligns across 7 bases. Germline loops: CDR1 MNHGY, CDR2 SVAAGI. The CDR3 consists of 14 residues. The CDR3 is CGRRPWDSGHEQYF. CDR3 DNA sequence: TGTGGAAGAAGACCGTGGGACAGCGGCCACGAGCAGTACTTC.